This T cell receptor beta chain was documented in a study of blood T cell repertoires in COVID-19. The overall study: Italy, Spain and the United States were the sources of the convalescent and acute COVID-19 samples. PBMCs, B-cell-depleted T cells, or T cells provided the cDNA or gDNA that made up the material.

Patients from Seattle were sampled longitudinally, starting during active infection. How the authors handled the data: It was from reference gene primer amplification that nucleated cell counts were estimated. Profiled with immunoSEQ multiplex PCR; TCRdb holds only in-frame clones, not every one. V, J and clone size are those of that table, while D and trimming were read from the DNA. The sample has a few hundred thousand clones; around 85% are singletons. Germline loops: CDR1 SEHNR, CDR2 FQNEAQ (reference sequence). The ends were cut back, 4 bases at V and 3 bases at J, with 15 bases in the middle. This CDR3 comprises 15 residues.

What was sequenced was peripheral blood. The clonotype originates from a human donor with COVID-19, enrolled during active disease. The donor label of this sample is uncertain. The rearrangement joins TRBV7-9 to TRBJ1-1; TRBD1 might be the D (5 bases). CDR3 sequence: CASSWGLRTDTEAFF. CDR3 coding DNA: TGTGCCAGCAGCTGGGGACTCCGGACGGACACTGAAGCTTTCTTT.